The 32 T cell receptor beta chains in this list originate from one sample, sequenced in a study of metastatic and nonmetastatic thyroid tumors (dated by TCRdb to the early 2020s). Libraries were built with PCR. Sequencer: Illumina HiSeq 4000. TCRdb reran the public reads through fastp at Q25 and MiXCR, keeping productive beta chains. The sample table contains 30,000 to 35,000 clones; only one count was recorded for about 32% of them. The top ten constitute about 32% of the sample. No treatment had been received by any patient before thyroid surgery. The sample consisted of blood. Receptor source: a female donor with papillary thyroid cancer or a benign thyroid nodule (not recorded which). Some clones in this sample may be carry-over from other donors' samples.

This sequence joins TRBV20-1 and TRBJ2-7; 10 nucleotides align to TRBD2. V shed 6 bases and J 2 bases; nucleotides not matched to a gene: 10. Germline V lookup: CDR1 DFQATT, CDR2 SNEGSKA (reference sequence). This CDR3 is 15 amino acids long. The CDR3, as DNA: TGCAGTGCGCCGAGCAGCGGGAGGGAACCCTACGAGCAGTACTTC. Translated, it gives CSAPSSGREPYEQYF.

The rearrangement joins TRBV28 to TRBJ1-3; the D is unclear. Germline values: CDR1 MDHEN, CDR2 SYDVKM. The CDR3 runs to 15 residues. V lost 3 bases and J lost 4, with 13 bases in between. CDR3 loop: CASSFGESYGNTIYF. The CDR3 coding sequence is TGTGCCAGCAGTTTCGGGGAATCATACGGAAACACCATATATTTT.

V gene TRBV4-1 combines with J gene TRBJ1-1; 7 bases are shared with TRBD1. With V trimmed by 0 bases and J by 1 base, 8 bases remained unmatched. Germline lookup yields CDR1 MGHRA and CDR2 YSYEKL. There are 17 residues in the CDR3. The CDR3: CASSQDQRDRQNTEAFF. CDR3 DNA sequence: TGCGCCAGCAGCCAAGATCAAAGGGACAGACAGAACACTGAAGCTTTCTTT.

The CDR3 region is CASIEQANYGYTF. As DNA, the CDR3 is TGTGCCAGCATCGAACAGGCAAACTATGGCTACACCTTC. The V and J genes are TRBV6-1 and TRBJ1-2; TRBD1 might be the D (5 bases). Germline CDR1 is MNHNS and CDR2 is SASEGT. The CDR3 loop spans 13 amino acids. Trimming took off 7 bases at V and 2 bases at J, with 11 bases between the two ends.

The V call is TRBV11-2, the J call TRBJ2-2; 7 positions match TRBD2. The CDR3 sequence is 16 residues long. Trimming removed 5 bases from V and 1 base from J; junction bases left unmatched: 7. Germline CDR1 and CDR2: SGHAT and FQNNGV. Here the CDR3 reads CASSARLAGNTGELFF. CDR3 in DNA: TGTGCCAGCAGCGCGAGACTAGCCGGGAACACCGGGGAGCTGTTTTTT. Full variable domain (missing parts from reference TRBV11-2 and TRBJ2-2): EAGVAQSPRYKIIEKRQSVAFWCNPISGHATLYWYQQILGQGPKLLIQFQNNGVVDDSQLPKDRFSAERLKGVDSTLKIQPAKLEDSAVYLCASSARLAGNTGELFFGEGSRLTVL.

The chain combines TRBV20-1 with TRBJ2-3; TRBD1 might be the D (7 bases). Trimming removed 0 bases at V and 6 bases at J, with 25 bases between. The CDR3 totals 18 residues. CDR1 and CDR2 (germline): DFQATT, SNEGSKA (reference sequence). CDR3 loop: CSAREASLIQGRKDTQYF. CDR3 nucleotides: TGCAGTGCTAGAGAAGCGTCCCTCATACAGGGGAGGAAGGATACGCAGTATTTT.

This clone was picked up many times. The gene calls are TRBV7-8 and TRBJ2-6; D tentatively fits TRBD1 or TRBD2 (6 bases each). CDR1 and CDR2 from the germline V gene are SGHVS and FQNEAQ. There are 16 residues in the CDR3. The ends were cut back, 1 base at V and 2 bases at J, with 9 bases in the middle. The CDR3 spells CASSLGGATGANVLTF. The CDR3 DNA is TGTGCCAGCAGCTTAGGGGGGGCTACTGGGGCCAACGTCCTGACTTTC.

Turning to this clone: At one boundary the junction diverges from the germline segment, which might be a read error. The rearrangement links TRBV5-1 to TRBJ1-1; D is undetermined. The CDR3 length is 14 residues. CDR1 is SGHRS, CDR2 YFSETQ, per germline. CDR3 loop: CSSSSAARVNEAFF. CDR3 nucleotides: TGCTCCAGCAGCTCGGCAGCGCGGGTAAATGAAGCTTTCTTT.

This clone appeared many times. The chain recombines TRBV19 with TRBJ1-2; D unclear. The CDR3 has 13 amino acids. Germline CDR1 LNHDA, CDR2 SQIVND (reference sequence). Trimming removed 5 bases at V and 3 bases at J, with 10 bases between. CDR3 protein: CASSSRLDYGYTF. The DNA of the CDR3 is TGTGCCAGTAGTTCCCGGTTGGACTATGGCTACACCTTC.

In its sample, this clone was seen many times. The rearrangement links TRBV19 to TRBJ2-1; a possible D gene is TRBD2 (7 bases). Trimming shortened V by 4 bases and J by 2 bases, and 21 bases separated the two germline ends. The germline V gene encodes CDR1 LNHDA and CDR2 SQIVND (reference sequence). The CDR3 is 18 amino acids. The CDR3 DNA is TGTGCCAGTAGTAAAAGGGGGGGGGTGCGACTAGCCTACAATGAGCAGTTCTTC. It is translated as CASSKRGGVRLAYNEQFF.

As to this clone: A clone one base away is much larger, so this may be a read error. V usage is TRBV6-1 and J usage is TRBJ1-2, with D possibly matching TRBD1 (6 bases). Germline assignment: CDR1 MNHNS and CDR2 SASEGT. The CDR3 is made up of 14 amino acids. CDR3 bases: TGTTACAGCAGCGAGATCCGGGGGGCAAGGGGCTGCACCTTC. Translating it yields CYSSEIRGARGCTF.

The rearrangement links TRBV5-4 to TRBJ2-2; D is unclear. From germline, CDR1 is SGHNT and CDR2 YYREEE (reference sequence). The CDR3 length is 14 residues. The germline V and J ends were trimmed by 4 bases and 1 base, with 8 bases remaining between them. CDR3 sequence reads: CASSRDKNTGELFF. As DNA, the CDR3 is TGTGCCAGCAGCCGAGACAAGAACACCGGGGAGCTGTTTTTT.

This rearrangement joins TRBV20-1 to TRBJ1-4, with TRBD1 matching over 8 bases. J gave up 7 bases and V 1 base, and 8 bases lay outside the gene matches. The length of the CDR3 is 15 residues. Per germline, CDR1 DFQATT and CDR2 SNEGSKA (reference sequence). This chain's CDR3 is CSARAIRGPGEKLFF. The CDR3 DNA reads as TGCAGTGCTAGAGCTATCAGGGGGCCTGGTGAAAAACTGTTTTTT.

The chain joins TRBV5-1 to TRBJ2-1, with a possible D match to TRBD1 (7 bases). The germline V gene has CDR1 SGHRS and CDR2 YFSETQ. Trimming shortened V by 9 bases and J by 2 bases, and 21 bases separated the two germline ends. The CDR3 spans 16 residues. The CDR3 bases are TGCGCCAACAGGGGTAGCGGACGGAGCACCTACAATGAGCAGTTCTTC. Protein product: CANRGSGRSTYNEQFF.

The rearrangement uses TRBV30 and TRBJ1-1; D is undetermined. CDR1 is GTSNPN and CDR2 is SVGIG in the germline V gene (reference sequence). This CDR3 spans 14 amino acids. V was trimmed by 4 bases and J by 4 bases, leaving 16 bases between them. CDR3 loop: CAWKSLFWVTEAFF. The CDR3 bases are TGTGCCTGGAAATCCCTCTTTTGGGTCACTGAAGCTTTCTTT.

V and J are TRBV28 and TRBJ2-5; TRBD1 matches at 7 bases. The CDR3 has 15 residues. Germline lookup yields CDR1 MDHEN and CDR2 SYDVKM. V gave up 4 bases and J gave up 2 bases; unmatched junction bases: 7. Written as DNA, the CDR3 is TGTGCCAGCAGTTCGACAGGGTTCAGGCAAGAGACCCAGTACTTC. Residues: CASSSTGFRQETQYF.

This chain's CDR3 is CSARDWVGLDNEQFF. For the CDR3, the DNA is TGCAGTGCTAGAGATTGGGTGGGCCTGGACAATGAGCAGTTCTTC. This rearrangement joins TRBV20-1 to TRBJ2-1; unclear D gene. The germline V gene has CDR1 DFQATT and CDR2 SNEGSKA (reference sequence). This CDR3 is 15 amino acids long. V lost 0 bases and J lost 5, with 14 bases in between.

Many counts were recorded for this clone. J is TRBJ2-7 and V is TRBV4-1; D remains unclear. Per the germline V gene, CDR1 is MGHRA and CDR2 is YSYEKL. The CDR3 runs to 12 residues. V was cut by 0 bases and J by 2 bases, with 2 bases left in between. CDR3 sequence reads: CASSQDPYEQYF. For the CDR3, the DNA is TGCGCCAGCAGCCAAGACCCCTACGAGCAGTACTTC.

This clone was found a few times. This chain joins TRBV2 and TRBJ2-6; TRBD1 agrees at 7 bases. The CDR3 is 14 amino acids. Germline values: CDR1 SNHLY, CDR2 FYNNEI. V lost 5 bases, J lost 2 bases, and 0 bases stayed unmatched. CDR3 in DNA: TGTGCCAGCAGTACAGGGGCTGGGGCCAACGTCCTGACTTTC. Protein: CASSTGAGANVLTF. The full variable domain, with the rest looked up from reference TRBV2 and TRBJ2-6, is EPEVTQTPSHQVTQMGQEVILRCVPISNHLYFYWYRQILGQKVEFLVSFYNNEISEKSEIFDDQFSVERPDGSNFTLKIRSTKLEDSAMYFCASSTGAGANVLTFGAGSRLTVL.

This clone was counted ten times or more. This chain uses TRBV5-6 with TRBJ2-7; possibly TRBD2 for D (6 bases). CDR3 length: 15 amino acids. V gave up 1 base and J gave up 4 bases, with 15 bases separating them. Germline loops: CDR1 SGHDT, CDR2 YYEEEE. CDR3 amino acids: CASSLWGGGSYEQYF. CDR3 coding DNA: TGTGCCAGCAGCTTGTGGGGAGGAGGCTCGTACGAGCAGTACTTC.

This clone was counted ten times or more. This chain joins TRBV7-9 and TRBJ2-5; D gene uncertain. CDR1 SEHNR and CDR2 FQNEAQ come from the germline V gene (reference sequence). This CDR3 region has 15 residues. Trimming took off 5 bases at V and 5 bases at J, with 18 bases between the two ends. CDR3 sequence (DNA): TGTGCCAGCAGCCCCCAGCGTTCCCTTGCGGAGACCCAGTACTTC. Amino acids: CASSPQRSLAETQYF.

This clone was found many times. This chain connects TRBV7-8 to TRBJ2-7, with TRBD2 matching 8 bases. This CDR3 comprises 15 residues. CDR1 SGHVS and CDR2 FQNEAQ come from the germline V gene. Unmatched junction bases numbered 8, after V lost 3 bases and J lost 4 bases. Here the CDR3 reads CASSFRRVAGYEQYF. DNA of the CDR3: TGTGCCAGCAGCTTTCGCCGGGTAGCGGGGTACGAGCAGTACTTC. Using reference TRBV7-8 and TRBJ2-7 for the parts outside the CDR3, the full variable domain is GAGVSQSPRYKVAKRGQDVALRCDPISGHVSLFWYQQALGQGPEFLTYFQNEAQLDKSGLPSDRFFAERPEGSVSTLKIQRTQQEDSAVYLCASSFRRVAGYEQYFGPGTRLTVT.

In its sample, this clone was seen once. The rearrangement joins TRBV20-1 to TRBJ1-1; D remains ambiguous. V lost 4 bases and J lost 6, with 15 bases in between. This CDR3 has 13 amino acids. Germline V gene lookup returns CDR1 DFQATT and CDR2 SNEGSKA (reference sequence). In DNA, the CDR3 is TGCAGTGCTACGAGGATGGAGGAATCTGAAGCTTTCTTT. Its translation: CSATRMEESEAFF.

This clone was detected a few times. The V and J genes are TRBV2 and TRBJ1-1, with D perhaps TRBD1 (6 bases). The V gene's germline CDR1 is SNHLY and CDR2 FYNNEI. This CDR3 is built from 15 residues. Deletions cut 6 bases from V and 0 bases from J, with 14 bases between. This CDR3 is CASRWTANMNTEAFF. The CDR3 coding sequence is TGTGCCAGCAGGTGGACAGCTAACATGAACACTGAAGCTTTCTTT. The full variable domain, in which reference TRBV2 and TRBJ1-1 provide the parts outside the CDR3, is EPEVTQTPSHQVTQMGQEVILRCVPISNHLYFYWYRQILGQKVEFLVSFYNNEISEKSEIFDDQFSVERPDGSNFTLKIRSTKLEDSAMYFCASRWTANMNTEAFFGQGTRLTVV.

This clone was counted ten times or more. The chain links TRBV12-3 or TRBV12-4 to TRBJ1-4; no reliable D call. V lost 6 bases and J 1 base, leaving 9 bases between the germline ends. The CDR3 runs to 14 residues. The CDR3 spells CASRGLQTNEKLFF. CDR3 sequence (DNA): TGTGCCAGCAGGGGGTTGCAAACTAATGAAAAACTGTTTTTT.

This rearrangement joins TRBV10-3 to TRBJ1-3; D is possibly TRBD1 (5 bases). Germline V gene lookup returns CDR1 ENHRY and CDR2 SYGVKD. V lost 10 bases and J lost 0, with 13 bases in between. This CDR3 spans 14 amino acids. The CDR3 DNA reads as TGTGCCACTAGGGACTCCCGCTCTGGAAACACCATATATTTT. As protein: CATRDSRSGNTIYF.

The table lists this clone with many counts. Mismatch with germline at one junction end may stem from a read error. V and J are TRBV29-1 and TRBJ2-2; tentatively, D is TRBD2 (5 bases). Germline assignment: CDR1 SQVTM and CDR2 ANQGSEA. The CDR3 sequence is 14 residues long. CDR3: CNVEGQTNTGELFF. The CDR3 nucleotides are TGCAACGTTGAGGGTCAGACGAACACCGGGGAGCTGTTTTTT.

There are many counts of this clone. CDR3 residues: CASSYLTGGASGANVLTF. CDR3 coding DNA: TGTGCCAGCAGTTACTTGACAGGGGGCGCCTCTGGGGCCAACGTCCTGACTTTC. The chain combines TRBV6-6 with TRBJ2-6; 10 bases line up with TRBD1. The CDR3 loop spans 18 amino acids. Germline CDR1 and CDR2: MNHNY and SVGAGI (reference sequence). Trimming took 1 base from V and 0 from J; bases not matched to a gene: 3.

Relative to its sample, this clone is medium-sized (0.01 to 0.1%). The chain combines TRBV2 with TRBJ2-7, with TRBD2 matching over 10 bases. The CDR3 is 15 residues long. Germline V gives CDR1 SNHLY, CDR2 FYNNEI. The trim removed 4 bases at V and 0 bases at J, leaving 3 bases unmatched. CDR3 nucleotides: TGTGCCAGCAGTGGGGCTAGCGGGAGCTCCTACGAGCAGTACTTC. It is translated as CASSGASGSSYEQYF.

This clone was picked up many times. J is TRBJ2-1 and V is TRBV27; D not certain. In germline, CDR1 is MNHEY, CDR2 SMNVEV (reference sequence). V lost 2 bases to trimming and J lost 6 bases, with 8 bases between them. The length of the CDR3 is 13 residues. In DNA form, the CDR3 reads TGTGCCAGCAGTTTAATGGCTTCCAATGAGCAGTTCTTC. Protein sequence: CASSLMASNEQFF.

V usage is TRBV6-2 or TRBV6-3 and J usage is TRBJ1-2; D is unclear. From germline, CDR1 is MNHEY and CDR2 SVGEGT. Deletions cut 6 bases from V and 4 bases from J, with 9 bases between. This CDR3 has 12 residues. The CDR3 sequence is CASSHDIYGYTF. The CDR3 nucleotides read TGTGCCAGCAGCCATGACATCTATGGCTACACCTTC.

The rearrangement joins TRBV6-6 to TRBJ1-5; 10 bases match TRBD1. J was trimmed by 6 bases and V by 2 bases; bases with no gene match: 10. The CDR3 is 17 amino acids. CDR1 MNHNY and CDR2 SVGAGI come from the germline V gene (reference sequence). DNA of the CDR3: TGTGCCAGCAGTTACACCCTAGGGACAGGGGTGACTCAGCCCCAGCATTTT. It specifies CASSYTLGTGVTQPQHF.